This T cell receptor beta chain emerged from a study of vaccination and CD4 T cells after COVID-19. The Oncomine TCR Beta short-read assay was what sequenced the DNA obtained from cultured CD4+ T cells. TCRdb analysed the PCR reads with MiXCR anew, one entry per CDR3 protein. Here the sample spans about 9,800 distinct CDR3 sequences, approximately 55% being singletons. The germline CDR1 and CDR2 sequences are SEHNR and FQNEAQ (reference sequence). V gave up 1 base and J gave up 1 base, with 4 bases separating them. CDR3 length: 14 residues. Treatment of the sample: approximately 9-day PBMC culture with coronavirus spike peptide pools or control peptides (ViraFEST assay). After being plated at over 1.5 million per well, PBMCs were cultured with about 10 IU/ml IL-2 and approximately 10 ug/ml peptide pools. Comments on this clonotype: Its antigen remains unknown.

The V gene is TRBV7-9, the J gene TRBJ2-2; no firm D call. This clonotype originated in a human donor who had recovered from COVID-19. Specimen: CD4+ T cells from blood, cultured in vitro. Written as DNA, the CDR3 is TGTGCCAGCAGCTTAGGACAGAACACCGGGGAGCTGTTTTTT. This translates into CASSLGQNTGELFF.